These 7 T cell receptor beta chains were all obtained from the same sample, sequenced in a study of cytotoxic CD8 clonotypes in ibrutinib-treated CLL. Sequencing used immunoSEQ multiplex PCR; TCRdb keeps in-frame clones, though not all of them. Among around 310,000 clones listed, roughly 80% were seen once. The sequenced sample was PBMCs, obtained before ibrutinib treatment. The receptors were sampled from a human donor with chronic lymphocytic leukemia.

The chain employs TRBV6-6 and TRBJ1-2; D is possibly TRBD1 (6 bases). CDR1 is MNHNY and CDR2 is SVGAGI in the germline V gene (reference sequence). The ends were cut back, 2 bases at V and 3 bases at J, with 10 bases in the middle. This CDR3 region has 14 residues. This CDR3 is CASSYGYRDYGYTF. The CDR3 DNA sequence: TGTGCCAGCAGTTACGGATACAGGGACTATGGCTACACCTTC.

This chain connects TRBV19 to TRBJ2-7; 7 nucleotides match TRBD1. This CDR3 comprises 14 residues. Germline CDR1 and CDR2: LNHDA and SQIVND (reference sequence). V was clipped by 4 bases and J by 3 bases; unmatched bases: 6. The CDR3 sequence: CASSKGALGYEQYF. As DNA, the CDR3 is TGTGCCAGTAGTAAGGGGGCTCTCGGCTACGAGCAGTACTTC.

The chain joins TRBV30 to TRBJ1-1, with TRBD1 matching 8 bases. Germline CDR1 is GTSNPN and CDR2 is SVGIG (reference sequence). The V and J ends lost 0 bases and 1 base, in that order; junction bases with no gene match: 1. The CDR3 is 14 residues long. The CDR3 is CAWSVDRGNTEAFF. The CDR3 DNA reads TGTGCCTGGAGTGTAGACAGGGGGAACACTGAAGCTTTCTTT.

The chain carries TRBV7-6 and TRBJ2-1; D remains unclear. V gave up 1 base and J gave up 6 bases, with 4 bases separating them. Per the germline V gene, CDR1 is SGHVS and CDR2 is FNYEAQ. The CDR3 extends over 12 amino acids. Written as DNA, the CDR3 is TGTGCCAGCAGCTTAGTGTCCAATGAGCAGTTCTTC. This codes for CASSLVSNEQFF.

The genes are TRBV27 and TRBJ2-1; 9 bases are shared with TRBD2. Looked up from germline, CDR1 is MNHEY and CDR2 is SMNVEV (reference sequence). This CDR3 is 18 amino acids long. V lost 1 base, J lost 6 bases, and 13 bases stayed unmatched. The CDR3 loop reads CASSLWGPGLAIINEQFF. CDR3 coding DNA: TGTGCCAGCAGTTTATGGGGGCCGGGACTAGCTATAATCAATGAGCAGTTCTTC.

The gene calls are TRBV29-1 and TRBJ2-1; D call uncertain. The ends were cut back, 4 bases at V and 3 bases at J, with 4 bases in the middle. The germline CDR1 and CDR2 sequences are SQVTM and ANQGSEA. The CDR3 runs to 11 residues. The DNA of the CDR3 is TGCAGCGTTGTTGTCTACAATGAGCAGTTCTTC. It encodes CSVVVYNEQFF.

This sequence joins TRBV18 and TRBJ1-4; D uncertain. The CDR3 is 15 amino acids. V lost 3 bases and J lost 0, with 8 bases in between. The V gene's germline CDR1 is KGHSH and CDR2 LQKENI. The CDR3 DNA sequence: TGTGCCAGCTCACCTCAGCAGGCAACTAATGAAAAACTGTTTTTT. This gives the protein CASSPQQATNEKLFF. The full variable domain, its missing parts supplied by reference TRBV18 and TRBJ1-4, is NAGVMQNPRHLVRRRGQEARLRCSPMKGHSHVYWYRQLPEEGLKFMVYLQKENIIDESGMPKERFSAEFPKEGPSILRIQQVVRGDSAAYFCASSPQQATNEKLFFGSGTQLSVL.